Sequencing of this T cell receptor beta chain was carried out in a study of T cell repertoires in ileal Crohn's disease. As for the study in general: The M6 sample came from neoterminal ileum during colonoscopy after surgery.

The ends lost 6 bases at V and 4 bases at J; junction bases unmatched: 5. Germline assignment: CDR1 MNHEY and CDR2 SMNVEV (reference sequence). This CDR3 contains 14 residues. Concerning this clone: The antigen is unknown.

Per sample, about 480 nanograms of biopsy DNA were TCRB immunosequenced. The assay was immunoSEQ multiplex PCR, and TCRdb's table has in-frame clones only and misses some. Counted here are 10,000 to 15,000 clones, 80% to 90% occurring once; the ten biggest clones make up more than 15%. Time point denoted: neoterminal ileum biopsy at postoperative endoscopy, about 6 months after surgery. Regarding the study as a whole: Postoperative endoscopy occurred within one year, median 6.9 months. All patients with clonality above 26.8% had endoscopic recurrence.

The receptor's source is an adult with Crohn's disease. Sequenced: ileal tissue. The rearrangement joins TRBV27 to TRBJ1-2; the match to TRBD1 covers 10 bases. This CDR3 is CASRRDRGTYGYTF. CDR3 bases: TGTGCCAGCAGAAGGGACAGGGGAACCTATGGCTACACCTTC.